The T cell receptor (beta chain) under discussion was sequenced for a study of blood T cell repertoires in COVID-19. The wider study: In each case, the material was cDNA or gDNA derived from T cells, B-cell-depleted T cells, or PBMCs.

Authors' data handling: Estimates of nucleated cell counts were drawn from the amplification of reference gene primers. Clones were read by immunoSEQ multiplex PCR, and TCRdb kept only the in-frame ones, dropping some. V and J calls plus clone size are reproduced from that table; the DNA served to infer D and trimming. The profile shows approximately 280,000 clones, 75% to 95% of them singletons. In germline, CDR1 is SQVTM, CDR2 ANQGSEA. V lost 6 bases and J 7 bases, leaving 16 bases between the germline ends. This CDR3 contains 12 residues. The sample was peripheral blood. This clonotype was obtained from a woman in her 30s with COVID-19, enrolled during active disease. The gene calls are TRBV29-1 and TRBJ2-7; a weak D match, TRBD1 (8 bases). CDR3 sequence (DNA): TGCAGCGTAAACAGGGGGGGAAGGGAGCAGTACTTC. It specifies CSVNRGGREQYF.